One and the same sample provided the 9 T cell receptor beta chains below, sequenced in a study of blood T cell repertoires in COVID-19. Clones were sequenced by immunoSEQ multiplex PCR, and TCRdb holds only the in-frame ones, with some missing. The data hold about 160,000 clones, with approximately 90% observed a single time. Sequencing used peripheral blood. The origin of the receptors is a man younger than 35 with acute or convalescent COVID-19.

The gene calls are TRBV19 and TRBJ2-1, with 10 positions matching TRBD1. J lost 5 bases, V lost 3 bases, and 4 bases had no gene match. CDR1 LNHDA and CDR2 SQIVND come from the germline V gene (reference sequence). This CDR3 contains 15 residues. CDR3 DNA sequence: TGTGCCAGTAGTATCGGACAGGGGGACAACAATGAGCAGTTCTTC. As protein: CASSIGQGDNNEQFF.

The genes are TRBV7-9 and TRBJ1-2; D remains unclear. The CDR3 loop spans 15 amino acids. V lost 1 base and J 0 bases, leaving 9 bases between the germline ends. Germline-derived CDR1 and CDR2 are SEHNR and FQNEAQ (reference sequence). CDR3 loop: CASSLDSLPNYGYTF. The CDR3 region has the DNA TGTGCCAGCAGCTTAGACAGCCTCCCTAACTATGGCTACACCTTC.

This chain uses TRBV28 with TRBJ1-4, with D possibly being TRBD1 (6 bases). In germline, CDR1 is MDHEN, CDR2 SYDVKM. The CDR3 runs 15 residues. Trimming shortened V by 5 bases and J by 0 bases, and 10 bases separated the two germline ends. This chain's CDR3 is CASSEQGATNEKLFF. The CDR3 DNA reads TGTGCCAGCAGTGAACAGGGTGCAACTAATGAAAAACTGTTTTTT. The whole variable domain, filled in from reference TRBV28 and TRBJ1-4, reads DVKVTQSSRYLVKRTGEKVFLECVQDMDHENMFWYRQDPGLGLRLIYFSYDVKMKEKGDIPEGYSVSREKKERFSLILESASTNQTSMYLCASSEQGATNEKLFFGSGTQLSVL.

This chain uses TRBV5-1 with TRBJ1-6; 7 bases align to TRBD1. V was pared by 2 bases and J by 10 bases, with 12 bases of the junction left unmatched. CDR1 and CDR2 from the germline V gene are SGHRS and YFSETQ. This CDR3 comprises 16 residues. The CDR3: CASSLGAAGQPSPLHF. The DNA of the CDR3 is TGCGCCAGCAGCTTAGGCGCGGCGGGACAGCCGTCACCCCTCCACTTT.

The chain has TRBV3-1 (or the pseudogene TRBV3-2) and TRBJ1-1; no clear D. The CDR3 has 13 amino acids. The germline V and J ends were trimmed by 2 bases and 5 bases, with 9 bases remaining between them. The germline CDR1 and CDR2 sequences are LGHDT and YNNKEL (reference sequence). The CDR3 DNA sequence: TGTGCCAGCAGCCAATCTCCCGGGACTGAAGCTTTCTTT. Its translation: CASSQSPGTEAFF.

This sequence joins TRBV12-3 or TRBV12-4 and TRBJ2-1, with a weak D call TRBD1 (5 bases). This CDR3 has 12 residues. Trimming left V 3 bases short and J 6 bases short, with 6 bases between. In DNA form, the CDR3 reads TGTGCCAGCAGTTTCCAGGGCAATGAGCAGTTCTTC. It specifies CASSFQGNEQFF.

V is TRBV7-8 and J is TRBJ1-5; D gene uncertain. V gave up 5 bases and J gave up 6 bases, with 20 bases separating them. This CDR3 has 16 residues. From germline, CDR1 is SGHVS and CDR2 FQNEAQ. The CDR3 bases are TGTGCCAGCAGCCCCTCTTGGTCCGGGAAGACTCAGCCCCAGCATTTT. Translated, it gives CASSPSWSGKTQPQHF. Full variable domain (remainder filled in from reference TRBV7-8 and TRBJ1-5): GAGVSQSPRYKVAKRGQDVALRCDPISGHVSLFWYQQALGQGPEFLTYFQNEAQLDKSGLPSDRFFAERPEGSVSTLKIQRTQQEDSAVYLCASSPSWSGKTQPQHFGDGTRLSIL.

V is TRBV5-4 and J is TRBJ2-3; 11 nucleotides align to TRBD2. CDR1 SGHNT and CDR2 YYREEE come from the germline V gene (reference sequence). The CDR3 runs 16 residues. J gave up 6 bases and V 4 bases, and 10 bases lay outside the gene matches. The CDR3 nucleotides read TGTGCCAGCAGCCCATTGACTAGCGGGGCTGGGGATACGCAGTATTTT. Translation: CASSPLTSGAGDTQYF.

The chain uses TRBV10-1 and TRBJ2-7, with 9 bases lining up with TRBD2. The CDR3 consists of 13 residues. The J segment lost 3 bases and the V segment lost 5 bases, leaving 2 bases of the junction unmatched. Germline CDR1 and CDR2: WNHNN and SYGVQD (reference sequence). CDR3 protein: CASSNSGSYEQYF. CDR3 bases: TGCGCCAGCAGTAATAGCGGGAGCTACGAGCAGTACTTC.